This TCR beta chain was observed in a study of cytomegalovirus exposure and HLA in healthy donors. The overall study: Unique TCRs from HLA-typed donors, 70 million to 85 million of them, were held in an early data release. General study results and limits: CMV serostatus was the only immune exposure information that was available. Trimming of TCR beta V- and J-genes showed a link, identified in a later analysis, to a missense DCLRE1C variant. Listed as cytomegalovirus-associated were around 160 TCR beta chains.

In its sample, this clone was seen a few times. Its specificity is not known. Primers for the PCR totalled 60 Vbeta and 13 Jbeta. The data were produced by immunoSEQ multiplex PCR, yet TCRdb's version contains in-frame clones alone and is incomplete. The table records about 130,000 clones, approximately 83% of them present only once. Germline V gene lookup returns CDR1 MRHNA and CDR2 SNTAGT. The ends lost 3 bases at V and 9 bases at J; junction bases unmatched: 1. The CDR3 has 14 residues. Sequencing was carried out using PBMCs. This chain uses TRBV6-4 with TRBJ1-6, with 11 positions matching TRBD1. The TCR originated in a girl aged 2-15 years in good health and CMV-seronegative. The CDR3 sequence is CASSEGQGGSPLHF. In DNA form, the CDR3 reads TGTGCCAGCAGTGAGGGACAGGGGGGTTCACCCCTCCACTTT.